These 22 T cell receptor beta chains share one sample of origin, sequenced in a study of patients and donors after allogeneic stem cell transplantation. TCRdb re-called the RT-PCR reads through MiXCR, storing one row per CDR3 protein. Here the sample spans roughly 960,000 distinct CDR3 sequences, roughly 18% being singletons. Sequencing input: blood, either unsorted or a sorted T cell fraction (not recorded which). The receptors were gathered from a human donor who was either an allogeneic HSCT recipient or a stem cell or donor lymphocyte infusion donor (not recorded which). It is not recorded whose cells these are; they may come from a transplant donor.

This clonotype was seen a few times. The rearrangement uses TRBV6-1 and TRBJ1-5; D is unclear. Per germline, CDR1 MNHNS and CDR2 SASEGT. CDR3 length: 15 amino acids. The V gene lost 5 bases and the J gene lost 0 bases, with 11 bases spanning the gap. The CDR3 sequence is CASSPGRPSNQPQHF. The CDR3 DNA reads TGTGCCAGCAGTCCCGGACGACCTAGCAATCAGCCCCAGCATTTT.

This clonotype was detected only a few times. The chain recombines TRBV11-3 with TRBJ2-1; D gene uncertain. CDR1 SGHNT and CDR2 YENEEA come from the germline V gene. V lost 5 bases and J lost 4, with 15 bases in between. The CDR3 is made up of 15 amino acids. CDR3 region: CASSPGRRVYNEQFF. The CDR3 DNA follows: TGTGCCAGCAGCCCTGGACGTCGGGTGTACAATGAGCAGTTCTTC.

This clonotype was seen only once. The chain links TRBV2 to TRBJ2-7; D is unclear. Trimming took off 8 bases at V and 0 bases at J, with 8 bases between the two ends. CDR1 and CDR2 (germline): SNHLY, FYNNEI. This CDR3 has 12 amino acids. CDR3 bases: TGTGCCAGCCGCGAGAGCTCCTACGAGCAGTACTTC. As protein: CASRESSYEQYF. The whole variable domain, remainder taken from reference TRBV2 and TRBJ2-7, is EPEVTQTPSHQVTQMGQEVILRCVPISNHLYFYWYRQILGQKVEFLVSFYNNEISEKSEIFDDQFSVERPDGSNFTLKIRSTKLEDSAMYFCASRESSYEQYFGPGTRLTVT.

At least ten counts were recorded for this clonotype. The chain recombines TRBV12-3 or TRBV12-4 with TRBJ1-1, with 7 bases aligning to TRBD1. The CDR3 length is 16 residues. V trimming: 5 bases; J trimming: 4 bases; junction bases outside the gene matches: 13. CDR3 nucleotides: TGTGCCAGCAGTCACGACCAGGGGGATAGGGGCACTGAAGCTTTCTTT. It translates to CASSHDQGDRGTEAFF.

This clonotype has more than one count but fewer than ten. This chain links TRBV20-1 with TRBJ2-3, with a possible D match to TRBD2 (6 bases). The CDR3 is 15 amino acids. CDR1 is DFQATT and CDR2 is SNEGSKA in the germline V gene (reference sequence). V lost 3 bases to trimming and J lost 3 bases, with 16 bases between them. In DNA form, the CDR3 reads TGCAGTGCTAGGGCGGGGATGAGCGCGACAGATACGCAGTATTTT. It specifies CSARAGMSATDTQYF.

J is TRBJ2-1 and V is TRBV12-3 or TRBV12-4, with 15 bases that match TRBD2. The CDR3 has 18 amino acids. V gave up 6 bases and J gave up 0 bases; unmatched junction bases: 6. The CDR3 loop reads CASRGTSGRTSSYNEQFF. CDR3 bases: TGTGCCAGCAGGGGGACTAGCGGGAGGACCAGCTCCTACAATGAGCAGTTCTTC.

In this sample, this clonotype turned up a few times. This chain connects TRBV20-1 to TRBJ1-5, with no clear D. V was cut by 0 bases and J by 8 bases, with 17 bases left in between. The length of the CDR3 is 15 residues. Germline V gene lookup returns CDR1 DFQATT and CDR2 SNEGSKA (reference sequence). The CDR3 protein is CSARDRMGFGKPQHF. CDR3 DNA sequence: TGCAGTGCTAGAGATCGTATGGGTTTTGGTAAGCCCCAGCATTTT.

The table lists this clonotype with a few counts. The gene calls are TRBV5-1 and TRBJ2-1, with TRBD2 identical over 11 bases. The germline CDR1 and CDR2 sequences are SGHRS and YFSETQ. The CDR3 covers 16 residues. V lost 1 base and J lost 15; bases outside the gene matches: 15. CDR3 protein: CASSLPQTSGSSEGFF. The CDR3 bases are TGCGCCAGCAGCTTGCCCCAAACTAGCGGGAGTAGTGAAGGGTTCTTC.

The V and J genes are TRBV7-2 and TRBJ1-5; TRBD1 aligns across 10 bases. The CDR3 sequence is 16 residues long. V shed 5 bases and J 5 bases; nucleotides not matched to a gene: 9. The germline gives CDR1 SGHTA, CDR2 FQGNSA. CDR3 sequence: CASSARDRGQDQPQHF. CDR3 nucleotides: TGTGCCAGCAGCGCCCGGGACAGGGGCCAGGATCAGCCCCAGCATTTT.

The chain links TRBV27 to TRBJ2-3; 8 positions agree with TRBD2. Germline V lookup: CDR1 MNHEY, CDR2 SMNVEV (reference sequence). The CDR3 runs 18 residues. Trimming took 4 bases from V and 6 from J; bases not matched to a gene: 18. The CDR3 loop is CASSYNTLAGRVGDTQYF. In DNA form, the CDR3 reads TGTGCCAGCAGTTACAACACTTTAGCGGGGCGCGTCGGGGATACGCAGTATTTT.

This clonotype was counted ten times or more. The chain joins TRBV6-1 to TRBJ2-1; TRBD2 aligns across 12 bases. Per germline, CDR1 MNHNS and CDR2 SASEGT. Trimming removed 2 bases from V and 11 bases from J; junction bases left unmatched: 4. The CDR3 extends over 14 amino acids. In nucleotides, the CDR3 is TGTGCCAGCAGTGAAACGGGACTAGCGGGTCAGCAGTTCTTC. It translates to CASSETGLAGQQFF.

The CDR3 region has the DNA TGTGCCAGCAGTTATAGCGGGAGGAGTGAGCAGTACTTC. It encodes CASSYSGRSEQYF. The rearrangement joins TRBV7-2 to TRBJ2-7; 10 bases line up with TRBD2. Trimming removed 6 bases from V and 7 bases from J; junction bases left unmatched: 6. Germline values: CDR1 SGHTA, CDR2 FQGNSA. This CDR3 comprises 13 residues.

This clonotype was detected only a few times. V is TRBV6-1 and J is TRBJ1-2; tentatively, D is TRBD1 (6 bases). Trimming took off 10 bases at V and 2 bases at J, with 23 bases between the two ends. Germline V gene sequence: CDR1 MNHNS, CDR2 SASEGT. This CDR3 has 16 amino acids. CDR3 bases: TGTGCCATCCAACGGACAGAACCTATGTTGAACTATGGCTACACCTTC. This codes for CAIQRTEPMLNYGYTF.

In this sample, this clonotype turned up a few times. The gene calls are TRBV12-3 or TRBV12-4 and TRBJ2-1; D call uncertain. The CDR3 consists of 11 residues. The V gene lost 7 bases and the J gene lost 8 bases, with 9 bases spanning the gap. The CDR3 spells CASTRADEQFF. The CDR3 nucleotides are TGTGCCAGCACTCGGGCCGATGAGCAGTTCTTC.

The chain combines TRBV5-1 with TRBJ2-7, with D unresolved. The CDR3 covers 14 residues. V gave up 3 bases and J gave up 3 bases, with 13 bases separating them. Germline V gives CDR1 SGHRS, CDR2 YFSETQ. CDR3 loop: CASSSEAGFYEQYF. CDR3 coding DNA: TGCGCCAGCAGCTCGGAAGCAGGATTCTACGAGCAGTACTTC.

CDR3 sequence (DNA): TGTGCCAGCAGTGAATTGGGCACAGATACGCAGTATTTT. Amino acids: CASSELGTDTQYF. The rearrangement links TRBV6-1 to TRBJ2-3; no definite D call. This CDR3 has 13 amino acids. V was shortened by 2 bases and J by 1 base, with 4 bases between the two germline ends. Germline CDR1 and CDR2: MNHNS and SASEGT.

This clonotype appeared a few times. The rearrangement joins TRBV10-3 to TRBJ1-6; 7 positions agree with TRBD1. Trimming at V came to 6 bases and at J to 6 bases, leaving 5 bases not matched to a gene. From germline, CDR1 is ENHRY and CDR2 SYGVKD. The CDR3 has 14 amino acids. The CDR3: CAIRGDSFNSPLHF. As DNA, the CDR3 is TGTGCCATCAGAGGGGACAGCTTTAATTCACCCCTCCACTTT.

The chain combines TRBV6-5 with TRBJ1-2; D is undetermined. CDR1 and CDR2 (germline): MNHEY, SVGAGI. The CDR3 runs to 17 residues. The V and J ends lost 0 bases and 4 bases respectively, with 18 bases between them. The DNA of the CDR3 is TGTGCCAGCAGTTACTCGGGTCTGGGGAAGGGTGGCTATGGCTACACCTTC. Translating it yields CASSYSGLGKGGYGYTF.

V and J are TRBV5-6 and TRBJ1-1; D is undetermined. The CDR3 totals 12 residues. The germline gives CDR1 SGHDT, CDR2 YYEEEE. V lost 0 bases, J lost 11 bases, and 11 bases lay in between. The CDR3 sequence is CASSLGALTAFF. In DNA form, the CDR3 reads TGTGCCAGCAGCTTGGGTGCCTTAACGGCTTTCTTT. Drawing the rest from reference TRBV5-6 and TRBJ1-1, the complete variable domain is DAGVTQSPTHLIKTRGQQVTLRCSPKSGHDTVSWYQQALGQGPQFIFQYYEEEERQRGNFPDRFSGHQFPNYSSELNVNALLLGDSALYLCASSLGALTAFFGQGTRLTVV.

This chain uses TRBV5-1 with TRBJ2-2; TRBD1 matches at 9 bases. This CDR3 contains 15 residues. Germline assignment: CDR1 SGHRS and CDR2 YFSETQ. V lost 0 bases and J lost 7; bases outside the gene matches: 4. CDR3 amino acids: CASSLGDRAVGELFF. CDR3 in DNA: TGCGCCAGCAGCTTGGGGGACAGGGCGGTCGGGGAGCTGTTTTTT.

The chain carries TRBV27 and TRBJ1-5; D gene uncertain. Trimming took 3 bases from V and 9 from J, leaving 15 bases between them. This CDR3 has 14 amino acids. CDR1 MNHEY and CDR2 SMNVEV come from the germline V gene (reference sequence). CDR3 sequence: CASSFLVGEWPQHF. CDR3 coding DNA: TGTGCCAGCAGTTTTTTAGTCGGGGAGTGGCCCCAGCATTTT.

The J gene is TRBJ2-7, the V gene TRBV18; TRBD1 might be the D (5 bases). The CDR3 runs to 14 residues. Trimming took off 6 bases at V and 0 bases at J, with 12 bases between the two ends. CDR1 and CDR2 (germline): KGHSH, LQKENI. Written as DNA, the CDR3 is TGTGCCAGCTCGTCACAGGAAGTCTCCTACGAGCAGTACTTC. Protein sequence: CASSSQEVSYEQYF.